Included here is one TCR beta chain sequence, with context. The antigen remains undetermined. This sample is part of a study of T cell responses to AZD1222 COVID-19 vaccine. Across the whole study: Some second doses came at about 4 weeks and others at about 12 weeks; these were pooled. Study results and caveats: Among those given AZD1222, only five to seven were seropositive at baseline. When two AZD1222 doses had been given, Spike-specific TCR breadth and depth rose. Clonal diversity was possibly underestimated, and white British individuals and females predominated among donors.

Here immunoSEQ multiplex PCR was the method, and the copy in TCRdb shows in-frame clones only, minus some. The sample includes about 120,000 clones, over 75% of them seen just once. The CDR3 has 14 amino acids. The V end was cut by 1 base, the J end by 1 base, with 7 bases between. This sequence joins TRBV6-7 and TRBJ1-1, with D hard to call. TRBV6-7 is labeled an ORF, and its function is uncertain. The input for sequencing was peripheral blood, taken on day 0 of AZD1222 vaccination. The TCR originated in an adult in good health. CDR3 protein: CASSYCPGNTEAFF. The CDR3 nucleotides read TGTGCCAGCAGTTACTGCCCTGGGAACACTGAAGCTTTCTTT.